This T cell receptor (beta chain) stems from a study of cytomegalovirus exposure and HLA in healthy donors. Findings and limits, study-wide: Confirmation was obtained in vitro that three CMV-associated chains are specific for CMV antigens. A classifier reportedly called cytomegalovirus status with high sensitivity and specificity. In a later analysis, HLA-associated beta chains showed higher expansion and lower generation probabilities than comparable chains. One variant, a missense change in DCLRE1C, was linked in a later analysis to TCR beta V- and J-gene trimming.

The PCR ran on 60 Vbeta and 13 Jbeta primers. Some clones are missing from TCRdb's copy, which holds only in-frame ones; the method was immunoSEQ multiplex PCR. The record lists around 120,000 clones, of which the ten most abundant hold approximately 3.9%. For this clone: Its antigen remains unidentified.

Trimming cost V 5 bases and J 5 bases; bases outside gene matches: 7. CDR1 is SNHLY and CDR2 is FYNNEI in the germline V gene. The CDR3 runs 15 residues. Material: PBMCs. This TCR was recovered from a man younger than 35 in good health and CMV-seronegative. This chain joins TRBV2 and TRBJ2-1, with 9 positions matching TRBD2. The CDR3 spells CASSHPGLADNEQFF. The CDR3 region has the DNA TGTGCCAGCAGTCACCCGGGACTAGCAGACAATGAGCAGTTCTTC.